Shown below are 12 T cell receptor beta chains from a single sample sequenced in a study of cytomegalovirus exposure and HLA in healthy donors. It was with 60 Vbeta and 13 Jbeta primers that the PCR ran. TCRdb keeps only in-frame clones here, not all; method: immunoSEQ multiplex PCR. The sample has about 170,000 clones; about four fifths are singletons. The sample taken for sequencing was PBMCs. The receptors here all came from a male donor in good health and CMV-seronegative.

This clone was seen a single time. The chain recombines TRBV5-1 with TRBJ1-4; 8 positions match TRBD1. Germline loops: CDR1 SGHRS, CDR2 YFSETQ. The V gene end was trimmed by 4 bases and the J gene end by 8 bases; junction bases not matched to a gene: 13. The CDR3 totals 16 residues. The CDR3 sequence: CASSPGQGALGEKLFF. DNA of the CDR3: TGCGCCAGCAGCCCCGGGCAGGGGGCTTTGGGAGAAAAACTGTTTTTT.

The chain is built from TRBV5-1 and TRBJ1-3; D is uncertain. The CDR3 length is 15 residues. Germline loops: CDR1 SGHRS, CDR2 YFSETQ. Trimming removed 4 bases at V and 0 bases at J, with 11 bases between. CDR3 residues: CASSRTASSGNTIYF. The DNA of the CDR3 is TGCGCCAGCAGCCGTACAGCATCCTCTGGAAACACCATATATTTT.

A few counts support this clone. V and J are TRBV7-2 and TRBJ2-5, with TRBD2 matching 8 bases. V shed 0 bases and J 1 base; nucleotides not matched to a gene: 1. This CDR3 has 15 residues. CDR1 SGHTA and CDR2 FQGNSA come from the germline V gene. The CDR3 region is CASSLAGTSQETQYF. CDR3 sequence (DNA): TGTGCCAGCAGCTTAGCTGGGACTAGCCAAGAGACCCAGTACTTC.

This clone showed up just a few times. The CDR3 loop is CASRTSGTYEQYF. The CDR3 nucleotides read TGTGCCAGCAGGACAAGCGGAACCTACGAGCAGTACTTC. The J gene is TRBJ2-7, the V gene TRBV6-5; weak D call: TRBD2 (5 bases). V lost 6 bases and J 2 bases, leaving 11 bases between the germline ends. The CDR3 sequence is 13 residues long. The germline gives CDR1 MNHEY, CDR2 SVGAGI.

This chain links TRBV4-2 with TRBJ2-5; 10 bases are shared with TRBD2. J was trimmed by 5 bases and V by 0 bases; bases with no gene match: 9. Per germline, CDR1 LGHNA and CDR2 YNFKEQ. The CDR3 is made up of 17 amino acids. As DNA, the CDR3 is TGTGCCAGCAGCCAAGATGTCCTAGCGGGAGTGGTGGAGACCCAGTACTTC. This gives the protein CASSQDVLAGVVETQYF.

V usage is TRBV7-4 and J usage is TRBJ1-5; D is possibly TRBD1 (6 bases). This CDR3 is 18 amino acids long. V lost 1 base to trimming and J lost 2 bases, with 18 bases between them. Germline assignment: CDR1 SGHVT and CDR2 SQSDAQ. The CDR3 region is CASSLVCPRTAGNQPQHF. The DNA for the CDR3 is TGTGCCAGCAGCTTAGTATGCCCCCGGACAGCGGGCAATCAGCCCCAGCATTTT.

This clone has only a few counts. In DNA, the CDR3 is TGTGCCAGCAGGGAGTCACTGGGGGGAGGGCAAGATACGCAGTATTTT. This codes for CASRESLGGGQDTQYF. The chain recombines TRBV7-2 with TRBJ2-3, with TRBD2 matching 7 bases. Per germline, CDR1 SGHTA and CDR2 FQGNSA. V was clipped by 6 bases and J by 5 bases; unmatched bases: 14. The CDR3 spans 16 residues. Variable domain in full (rest from reference TRBV7-2 and TRBJ2-3): GAGVSQSPSNKVTEKGKDVELRCDPISGHTALYWYRQSLGQGLEFLIYFQGNSAPDKSGLPSDRFSAERTGGSVSTLTIQRTQQEDSAVYLCASRESLGGGQDTQYFGPGTRLTVL.

The chain's CDR3 is CASGPGQANQPQHF. In nucleotides, the CDR3 is TGTGCTAGTGGACCCGGACAGGCCAATCAGCCCCAGCATTTT. The chain has TRBV12-5 and TRBJ1-5; TRBD1 agrees at 7 bases. The CDR3 extends over 14 amino acids. J gave up 3 bases and V 6 bases, and 5 bases lay outside the gene matches. Germline V gives CDR1 LGHNT, CDR2 FRNRAP.

V gene TRBV14 combines with J gene TRBJ2-5; a weak D match, TRBD1 (6 bases). Germline-derived CDR1 and CDR2 are SGHDN and FVKESK. With 1 base removed from V and 5 bases from J, the gap between germline ends came to 17 bases. This CDR3 spans 16 amino acids. The CDR3 is CASSQGVRSQGETQYF. CDR3 nucleotide sequence: TGTGCCAGCAGCCAAGGGGTTCGGAGCCAGGGGGAGACCCAGTACTTC. The full variable domain, completed using reference TRBV14 and TRBJ2-5, is EAGVTQFPSHSVIEKGQTVTLRCDPISGHDNLYWYRRVMGKEIKFLLHFVKESKQDESGMPNNRFLAERTGGTYSTLKVQPAELEDSGVYFCASSQGVRSQGETQYFGPGTRLLVL.

The chain is built from TRBV6-6 and TRBJ2-6, with TRBD1 matching 7 bases. Germline CDR1 reads MNHNY; CDR2 reads SVGAGI (reference sequence). There are 16 residues in the CDR3. Trimming cost V 6 bases and J 0 bases; bases outside gene matches: 5. The CDR3 DNA follows: TGTGCCAGCAGCAGGGACAGTAGCTCTGGGGCCAACGTCCTGACTTTC. It is translated as CASSRDSSSGANVLTF.

The genes are TRBV18 and TRBJ1-5, with unresolved D. This CDR3 contains 17 residues. The germline V gene has CDR1 KGHSH and CDR2 LQKENI. V was pared by 3 bases and J by 0 bases, with 15 bases between. CDR3 loop: CASSPRAEDYSNQPQHF. As DNA, the CDR3 is TGTGCCAGCTCACCGCGGGCGGAAGATTATAGCAATCAGCCCCAGCATTTT.

The V gene is TRBV19, the J gene TRBJ1-6; D is uncertain. CDR1 and CDR2 (germline): LNHDA, SQIVND (reference sequence). CDR3 length: 13 amino acids. Trimming took off 5 bases at V and 9 bases at J, with 11 bases between the two ends. The CDR3 loop reads CASSSKILSPLHF. The CDR3 nucleotides are TGTGCCAGTAGTTCGAAAATACTTTCACCCCTCCACTTT.